Each of the 22 T cell receptor beta chains below was sequenced from the same sample in a study of blood T cells in healthy people across ages. Primers used in a second PCR of roughly 7 to 11 cycles were a sample-barcoded 5' primer and a J-beta primer mix. A single record per CDR3 protein comes from TCRdb applying MiXCR to the 5' RACE reads. The data contain under 950,000 distinct CDR3 sequences, 22% of them singletons. Sample: blood. Receptors were obtained from a man between 65 and 85 years old in good health.

This clonotype was counted only a few times. The rearrangement links TRBV30 to TRBJ1-1, with D unclear. The CDR3 has 13 amino acids. Trimming took 4 bases from V and 3 from J, leaving 12 bases between them. From germline, CDR1 is GTSNPN and CDR2 SVGIG (reference sequence). The CDR3 spells CAWISQTHTEAFF. CDR3 DNA: TGTGCCTGGATATCACAGACGCACACTGAAGCTTTCTTT.

This sequence joins TRBV4-1 and TRBJ2-5, with TRBD1 identical over 7 bases. V gave up 4 bases and J gave up 2 bases; unmatched junction bases: 10. CDR1 and CDR2 (germline): MGHRA, YSYEKL. This CDR3 comprises 16 residues. The CDR3 here is CASSPAGTVIQETQYF. The DNA for the CDR3 is TGCGCCAGCAGCCCGGCCGGGACAGTAATTCAAGAGACCCAGTACTTC.

The rearrangement uses TRBV6-6 and TRBJ2-3; no reliable D call. The germline gives CDR1 MNHNY, CDR2 SVGAGI (reference sequence). The ends were cut back, 2 bases at V and 1 base at J, with 7 bases in the middle. The CDR3 consists of 14 residues. The CDR3 sequence is CASSYAAGTDTQYF. The DNA for the CDR3 is TGTGCCAGCAGTTACGCGGCCGGCACAGATACGCAGTATTTT.

As concerns this clonotype: A much larger clone lies a single base off, so this may be a read error. The chain joins TRBV7-9 to TRBJ2-5, with D unclear. The DNA matches TRBJ2-1 better at its end, which makes the J call doubtful. The CDR3 consists of 11 residues. In germline, CDR1 is SEHNR, CDR2 FQNEAQ (reference sequence). CDR3 amino acids: CASSPINVQFF. The CDR3 region has the DNA TGTGCCAGCAGCCCCATTAATGTGCAGTTCTTC.

The CDR3 protein is CSARRTGGVVGNSPLHF. CDR3 nucleotides: TGCAGTGCTAGAAGGACAGGGGGAGTGGTTGGGAATTCACCCCTCCACTTT. V gene TRBV20-1 combines with J gene TRBJ1-6; TRBD1 matches 10 bases. This CDR3 is 17 amino acids long. In germline, CDR1 is DFQATT, CDR2 SNEGSKA (reference sequence). V lost 2 bases and J lost 7; bases outside the gene matches: 11.

The V and J genes are TRBV12-3 or TRBV12-4 and TRBJ2-1; D gene unclear. There are 15 residues in the CDR3. V was shortened by 2 bases and J by 0 bases, with 8 bases between the two germline ends. CDR3 in DNA: TGTGCCAGCAGTTTATTGCAGGTCTCCTACAATGAGCAGTTCTTC. It is translated as CASSLLQVSYNEQFF.

This clonotype was counted only a few times. This sequence joins TRBV7-9 and TRBJ1-6, with 7 bases aligning to TRBD1. V lost 5 bases and J lost 0; bases outside the gene matches: 4. This CDR3 comprises 16 residues. CDR1 SEHNR and CDR2 FQNEAQ come from the germline V gene (reference sequence). The DNA for the CDR3 is TGTGCCAGCAGCCCGGACAGGAGCTCCTATAATTCACCCCTCCACTTT. Its translation: CASSPDRSSYNSPLHF.

A few counts support this clonotype. The V gene is TRBV5-1, the J gene TRBJ2-3; 12 bases are shared with TRBD2. This CDR3 has 17 residues. The V gene end was trimmed by 4 bases and the J gene end by 4 bases; junction bases not matched to a gene: 10. Germline CDR1 reads SGHRS; CDR2 reads YFSETQ. CDR3 in amino acids: CASSKLPGLAGADTQYF. CDR3 nucleotide sequence: TGCGCCAGCAGCAAGCTCCCGGGACTAGCGGGTGCAGATACGCAGTATTTT. The whole variable domain, remainder taken from reference TRBV5-1 and TRBJ2-3, is KAGVTQTPRYLIKTRGQQVTLSCSPISGHRSVSWYQQTPGQGLQFLFEYFSETQRNKGNFPGRFSGRQFSNSRSEMNVSTLELGDSALYLCASSKLPGLAGADTQYFGPGTRLTVL.

J is TRBJ2-4 and V is TRBV12-3 or TRBV12-4, with unresolved D. V dropped 2 bases and J dropped 4 bases, with 6 bases sitting between them. The CDR3 runs to 13 residues. CDR3 residues: CASSLYGKNIQYF. The DNA for the CDR3 is TGTGCCAGCAGTTTATATGGTAAAAACATTCAGTACTTC.

This clonotype occurred a few times. V and J are TRBV9 and TRBJ2-3, with 12 bases that match TRBD2. V lost 4 bases, J lost 6 bases, and 9 bases stayed unmatched. The germline V gene encodes CDR1 SGDLS and CDR2 YYNGEE. This CDR3 contains 16 residues. The CDR3 region is CASSPGLAGLLDTQYF. The CDR3 bases are TGTGCCAGCAGCCCCGGACTAGCGGGATTACTGGATACGCAGTATTTT.

The CDR3 region has the DNA TGTGCCAGCAGCTCCCCCAAGGTCTACAATGAGCAGTTCTTC. This translates into CASSSPKVYNEQFF. V is TRBV7-2 and J is TRBJ2-1, with D unclear. The V end lost 4 bases, the J end lost 3 bases, and 10 bases lay between the germline ends. This CDR3 has 14 residues. The germline CDR1 and CDR2 sequences are SGHTA and FQGNSA.

This chain joins TRBV12-3 or TRBV12-4 and TRBJ1-6, with 7 positions matching TRBD1. V lost 7 bases, J lost 6 bases, and 6 bases stayed unmatched. The CDR3 totals 14 residues. The CDR3: CASNRHRGNSPLHF. CDR3 nucleotides: TGTGCCAGCAATAGACACAGGGGTAATTCACCCCTCCACTTT.

V usage is TRBV24-1 and J usage is TRBJ2-7; TRBD1 might be the D (7 bases). The J call may be wrong; the DNA end is better matched by TRBJ2-1. Germline V lookup: CDR1 KGHDR, CDR2 SFDVKD. This CDR3 comprises 14 residues. CDR3 sequence (DNA): TGTGCCACCAGTGATTTGGGCAGGGGGGATGAGCAGTTCTTC. It translates to CATSDLGRGDEQFF.

This clonotype has just a few counts. The V gene is TRBV5-1, the J gene TRBJ1-5, with TRBD1 matching over 8 bases. Germline trimming cut 0 bases from V and 6 bases from J; bases unmatched to any gene: 2. The CDR3 is made up of 14 amino acids. The germline V gene encodes CDR1 SGHRS and CDR2 YFSETQ. CDR3 DNA sequence: TGCGCCAGCAGCTTGGGACAGGGGAGTCAGCCCCAGCATTTT. As protein: CASSLGQGSQPQHF. Based on the CDR3 plus reference TRBV5-1 and TRBJ1-5, the full variable domain is KAGVTQTPRYLIKTRGQQVTLSCSPISGHRSVSWYQQTPGQGLQFLFEYFSETQRNKGNFPGRFSGRQFSNSRSEMNVSTLELGDSALYLCASSLGQGSQPQHFGDGTRLSIL.

The chain has TRBV5-1 and TRBJ1-2; D is unresolved. CDR1 SGHRS and CDR2 YFSETQ come from the germline V gene. Trimming removed 0 bases from V and 8 bases from J, with 23 bases in between. The CDR3 loop spans 17 amino acids. CDR3 loop: CASSLVAGPSNKEGYTF. The DNA of the CDR3 is TGCGCCAGCAGCTTGGTGGCTGGCCCTTCCAATAAGGAGGGCTACACCTTC.

This CDR3 reads CASSFYDGSNQPQHF. CDR3 DNA: TGTGCCAGCAGTTTTTACGACGGAAGCAATCAGCCCCAGCATTTT. The gene calls are TRBV12-3 or TRBV12-4 and TRBJ1-5; D is ambiguous. The CDR3 sequence is 15 residues long. V dropped 3 bases and J dropped 1 base, with 10 bases sitting between them.

This clonotype turned up a few times. The chain employs TRBV10-2 and TRBJ1-6; D is unresolved. Germline CDR1 and CDR2: WSHSY and SAAADI. This CDR3 is built from 13 residues. The germline V and J ends were trimmed by 6 bases and 4 bases, with 7 bases remaining between them. The CDR3 coding sequence is TGCGCCAGCAGGACCGATTATAATTCACCCCTCCACTTT. It is translated as CASRTDYNSPLHF.

The chain joins TRBV7-2 to TRBJ2-7; TRBD1 aligns across 8 bases. The CDR3 consists of 13 residues. The trim removed 2 bases at V and 3 bases at J, leaving 0 bases unmatched. Per germline, CDR1 SGHTA and CDR2 FQGNSA. The CDR3 protein is CASSLTGGYEQYV. In DNA, the CDR3 is TGTGCCAGCAGCTTAACAGGGGGCTACGAGCAGTACGTC.

CDR3 coding DNA: TGCAGTGCTAGAAGGCAGTTGGGAGAGACCCAGTACTTC. It translates to CSARRQLGETQYF. The genes are TRBV20-1 and TRBJ2-5; D remains ambiguous. Trimming left V 2 bases short and J 4 bases short, with 11 bases between. The germline CDR1 and CDR2 sequences are DFQATT and SNEGSKA (reference sequence). This CDR3 comprises 13 residues.

This clonotype occurred a few times. The chain joins TRBV29-1 to TRBJ2-1, with TRBD1 matching over 10 bases. V lost 2 bases, J lost 5 bases, and 6 bases stayed unmatched. Germline lookup yields CDR1 SQVTM and CDR2 ANQGSEA. CDR3 length: 15 residues. The CDR3, as DNA: TGCAGCGTTGAAAGGGACAGGGGCCGCAACAATGAGCAGTTCTTC. Protein: CSVERDRGRNNEQFF.

The chain carries TRBV15 and TRBJ2-7; possibly TRBD2 for D (6 bases). From germline, CDR1 is LNHNV and CDR2 YYDKDF (reference sequence). Trimming removed 4 bases at V and 5 bases at J, with 9 bases between. The CDR3 has 12 amino acids. This CDR3 is CATSMGGNEQYF. The CDR3 DNA reads as TGTGCCACCAGCATGGGGGGAAACGAGCAGTACTTC.

This clonotype was recorded a few times. The rearrangement links TRBV9 to TRBJ2-3, with TRBD2 matching 11 bases. The ends lost 4 bases at V and 0 bases at J; junction bases unmatched: 10. CDR1 is SGDLS and CDR2 is YYNGEE in the germline V gene. CDR3 length: 18 residues. CDR3 nucleotides: TGTGCCAGCAGCCGCGGAACTAGCGGGAGACTGAGCACAGATACGCAGTATTTT. This encodes CASSRGTSGRLSTDTQYF.